This T cell receptor beta chain was obtained from a study of identical twins (TCRdb year 2016). Context from the whole study: TCR alpha and beta repertoires from monozygotic twins, unrelated adults of various ages and cord blood were deep-sequenced to test whether fetal clonotypes persist. To rule out contamination, replicate twin experiments were performed at different times with different library preparation protocols. Results the study describes overall, beyond this receptor: Because the same donors could not be followed over many years, conclusions were based on cross-sectional statistical analysis. Compared with coincidental sharing between unrelated individuals, out-of-frame TCR alpha sequences shared between twins had an excess of sequences with low generation probability. Fewer insertions were carried by abundant cord blood beta clonotypes, a similar but weaker trend appeared in young adult naive repertoires, and no such trend appeared in memory repertoires. The excess sharing between twins in beta out-of-frame sequences was weaker because fewer shared sequences reduced the signal-to-noise ratio. Invariant T cells such as MAIT and iNKT could partly confound zero-insertion analyses, although diverse VJ usage argued against such confounding for most clonotypes. Recombination models systematically underestimated out-of-frame TCR alpha sharing in monozygotic twins but agreed with sharing between unrelated individuals.

All donors were healthy Caucasians. The twin cohort consisted of three pairs of female monozygotic twins, all aged about 18 to 29 years. The RNA used for TCR libraries was isolated from peripheral blood mononuclear cells. Only a few counts were recorded for this clonotype. Its antigen is currently not known. No quality values exist for individual bases; no much larger clone is one base distant. Receptor libraries were prepared by 5' RACE. The run used an Illumina HiSeq 2000. A universal primer binding site was introduced by template switching, and a unique molecular identifier was present in the final cDNA, enabling accurate counting of TCR cDNA molecules. Specific primers in the conserved constant-segment region were used to synthesize first-strand cDNA for the TCR alpha and beta chains. To control for contamination, each cDNA library was double barcoded with a SMART-Mk sample barcode plus Illumina barcodes. TruSeq adapter sequences, together with Illumina sample barcodes, were added in two successive PCR steps. TCR alpha and beta cDNA libraries were sequenced on the Illumina HiSeq platform with custom primers. As for how the authors treated the data: Raw reads were processed with MiGEC to extract unique molecular identifiers, and MiXCR was used to determine CDR3 positions. For each individual, recombination models were inferred using an EM algorithm with the repgenHMM and IGoR tools. Shared clonotype analysis was performed with the tcR package in R, normalizing sharing by the product of cloneset sizes. To study raw recombination without the effects of thymic and clonal selection, out-of-frame nonproductive sequences were analyzed. TCRdb applied fastp at Q25 and MiXCR to the public reads, then kept only in-frame beta chains. Every entry covers one CDR3 protein and lists the most common genes and DNA from its rows. The V and J calls reflect TCRdb's pipeline rather than the authors' work. The sample table holds roughly 770,000 distinct CDR3 sequences, of which 15% to 20% were seen once. The top ten hold about an eighth of the sample.

The data were also submitted as part of a second study, on T cells expressing NK-cell markers. As the second paper documents: About eight donors provided sorted CD3+CD56+NKG2C+, CD3+CD56+NKG2C- and CD3+CD56-NKG2C+ T-cell subsets, whose TCR beta-chain repertoires were profiled. Among the eight sequenced donors, seven were HCMV-seropositive and one was HCMV-seronegative. In several experiments an anti-gammadeltaTCR antibody was added to restrict sorting to alphabetaTCR-expressing T cells. In a handful of donors, the dominant CD3+CD56+NKG2C+ clonotypes were among the top 10 CD8+ clonotypes and accounted for about 1.0-7.0% of CD8+ T cells. Those dominant clonotypes were again the most abundant among CD3+CD56-NKG2C+ cells in a few donors, at about 25-65%. It remained unclear whether the expanded NKG2C-expressing T cell clones were specific for HCMV antigens. Randomly selected healthy volunteers, three men and five women, were used as the eight sequenced donors. HCMV-specific IgG was detected in serum with a commercial ELISA kit to determine HCMV serostatus. For several donors, bulk peripheral blood T-cell repertoires were additionally sequenced from unsorted PBMC. MIGEC handled demultiplexing of the reads and grouping by UMI, while MiTCR was used to assemble and quantify clonotypes. To exclude erroneous sequences, only TCR cDNA sequences supported by at least two reads were retained. The tcR package was used for downstream repertoire analysis, with clonotypes matched between fractions based on CDR3 nucleotide sequence plus V segment. Antigen specificity was annotated against VDJdb with VDJmatch, allowing one amino acid substitution in CDR3.

The sample comprised PBMCs. The clonotype comes from a woman aged 18-29 years in good health.

The CDR3 in this case is CASNPDRGRNEQFF. The DNA sequence is as follows: TGTGCCAGCAACCCGGACAGGGGTCGCAATGAGCAGTTCTTC. The rearrangement joined TRBV6-2 or TRBV6-3 to TRBJ2-1; 9 junctional bases match TRBD1. Germline trimming amounts to 7 bases on V and 6 bases on J, with 7 as the count of junction bases outside the gene matches. Inclusive of the bounding cysteine and phenylalanine, the CDR3 is 14 residues long. Left in the record is the CDR3 DNA by itself, 42 bases read in frame from the first base. As encoded in the germline V gene, CDR1 is MNHEY while CDR2 is SVGEGT.